This T cell receptor (beta chain) was retrieved from a study of shared clonotypes between healthy human individuals (dated by TCRdb to about 2020). Broadly, across the study: The cohort comprised a couple of women and a few men aged 18 to 49 years. Different laboratories and diverse techniques were used to prepare libraries and sequence TCR repertoires, to increase sequencing depth and limit assay-specific biases. To estimate repertoire size and how much clonotype sharing occurs between individuals, the study deeply sequenced the blood TCR repertoires of roughly 5 healthy adults. For each donor, CD4 naive and CD4 memory were each run on three plates, CD8 naive on two plates, and CD8 memory on one plate. Each donor's leukapheresis produced roughly between roughly 0.9 and 8.9 billion PBMCs. Study-wide findings and limitations: Rarefaction of sorted-subset datasets indicated incomplete sequencing despite the large sequencing depth. When four donors were compared, the shared fraction of clonotypes was about 5% for naive CD4, roughly 3.4% for naive CD8, 2.3% for memory CD4, and around 0.4% for memory CD8. Because the study included only a small number of donors, the genetic and exposure-history diversity represented was limited. Pairwise subsampling led to the expectation that sequencing depth would affect the degree of clonotype sharing among donors. Sampling was restricted to blood, and TCR repertoires in tissue are likely to differ from TCR repertoires in blood. Naive subsets generally had larger estimated clonotype richness than memory subsets. Compared with non-shared clonotypes, the clonotypes found in all four sorted-subset donors had higher generation probabilities.

Points on this clone: No antigen is known for it. Base qualities were left out, and no much larger clone turns up one base away.

The donors were healthy, HIV-negative adults with no recently reported acute infections or vaccinations. Every donor was a Caucasian adult living in Nashville, Tennessee, USA. CD4+ T cells were enriched through magnetic negative selection, after which naive cells were positively selected on CD45RA and the remaining negative fraction served as the memory subset. Blood was obtained by leukapheresis, after which PBMCs were separated by Ficoll-Histopaque density gradient centrifugation and cryopreserved in liquid nitrogen vapor phase. Analytical flow cytometry was used to check the purity and quantity of each magnetically sorted T cell population. Genomic DNA was isolated from every sorted fraction and measured by UV absorbance on a Nanodrop 2000c. Using the deep immunoSEQ assay, multiplex PCR amplified TCR CDR3 regions from genomic DNA. Extracted genomic DNA from each cell subset was distributed evenly across all wells of several immunoSEQ 96-well plates, and each plate was treated as a replicate. For sorted subsets, each replicate PCR was loaded with roughly 0.2 ug genomic DNA, equivalent to some 31,000 T cell genomes. Purified libraries were quantified with a Qubit 3.0 fluorometer, sized on a Bioanalyzer 2100, and re-quantified with the KAPA Library Quantification kit. A separate single-read 150-cycle Illumina NextSeq 550 flow cell was used to sequence each immunoSEQ 96-well plate. Concerning the study's data processing: The immunoSEQ output contained only junctional sequences without quality scores, so filtering could not match that applied to full-length reads. Sequences were annotated with PyIR, a Python wrapper for IgBLAST v1.9, and V/J genes and CDR3 were assigned using IMGT germline references. Reads were filtered out if the reads had weak V/J assignments (E-value above 1e-6), no CDR3, stop codons, out-of-frame junctions, or ambiguous translated residues. V3J clonotypes were defined as sequences sharing the same inferred V gene, J gene, and CDR3 amino acid sequence. To compute the percentage overlap between repertoires, the number of shared unique clonotypes was divided by the size of the smaller repertoire. Richness of each repertoire was evaluated using RTK rarefaction, the Chao1 estimator, and Recon v2.1 estimates of unobserved clonotypes. Generation probabilities for all TCRbeta clonotypes obtained by the gDNA method from several donors were computed using OLGA. TCRdb took over this immuneACCESS table, retaining in-frame rearrangements with V and J assigned. Such tables are incomplete; in checked studies, under half of the missing clones stem from an unresolved V gene, and the remainder is unexplained. That table is the source of V, J and clone size, and D and trimming were worked out from the DNA. Present in this sample are about 680,000 clones, roughly 73% of which were seen just once. Clones ranked in the top ten supply 1.5% to 2% of the sample.

The germline V and J ends show losses of 5 bases and 10 bases respectively, and no gene match explains 12 bases of the junction. Taken from cysteine to phenylalanine, the CDR3 has 16 residues. Of all the DNA, just the CDR3 is kept, 48 bases in frame from base 1. CDR1 and CDR2, per the germline V gene (reference sequence), are SGHAT and FQDESV. The sequencing input was memory CD4+ T cells sorted from blood. The meaning of the sample's cell subset or site label: CD45RA-negative fraction. This sequence uses TRBV11-1 and TRBJ2-1; 12 bases in the junction line up with TRBD2. This sequence was found in a woman aged 30 to 39 in good health. The DNA sequence reads TGTGCCAGCAGCCTTACGACTAGCGGGAGATGGAACGAGCAGTTCTTC. This translates into CASSLTTSGRWNEQFF.